A single sample is the source of the 3 T cell receptor beta chains below, sequenced in a study of identical twins. In TCRdb, the 5' RACE reads were re-called with MiXCR into one record per CDR3 protein. The sample has roughly 280,000 distinct CDR3 sequences, roughly 9.7% seen once. The same sample was also studied in work on yellow fever vaccine responses in identical twins.

The source material was CD8+ T cells sorted from blood. Receptors originate from a woman between 18 and 30 years old in good health.

The V gene is TRBV30, the J gene TRBJ1-1, with D maybe TRBD1 (6 bases). Between the trimmed V and J ends, which lost 0 bases and 4 bases, there was a span of 15 bases. The CDR3 consists of 15 residues. Germline lookup yields CDR1 GTSNPN and CDR2 SVGIG (reference sequence). The CDR3 DNA reads TGTGCCTGGAGTGTACAGGGCCTGGGGATCACTGAAGCTTTCTTT. Its translation: CAWSVQGLGITEAFF. The entire variable domain, with the rest obtained from reference TRBV30 and TRBJ1-1, is as follows: SQTIHQWPATLVQPVGSPLSLECTVEGTSNPNLYWYRQAAGRGLQLLFYSVGIGQISSEVPQNLSASRPQDRQFILSSKKLLLSDSGFYLCAWSVQGLGITEAFFGQGTRLTVV.

This clonotype has a count of ten or more. V gene TRBV6-1 combines with J gene TRBJ2-7, with 8 bases matching TRBD1. The V segment lost 7 bases and the J segment 7 bases; nucleotides outside the gene matches: 12. The CDR3 has 14 residues. Germline CDR1 is MNHNS and CDR2 is SASEGT. CDR3 DNA: TGTGCCAGCATTCTCGGGACAGGAGCAGAAGAGCAGTACTTC. Its translation: CASILGTGAEEQYF.

This clonotype was counted only a few times. The chain carries TRBV7-2 and TRBJ2-2; either TRBD1 or TRBD2 may supply D (5 bases each). The V end lost 0 bases, the J end lost 2 bases, and 13 bases lay between the germline ends. The CDR3 has 17 residues. Germline CDR1 is SGHTA and CDR2 is FQGNSA. The CDR3 is CASSLAAPRGNTGELFF. In nucleotides, the CDR3 is TGTGCCAGCAGCTTAGCGGCCCCGAGGGGCAACACCGGGGAGCTGTTTTTT. Complete variable domain (other parts from reference TRBV7-2 and TRBJ2-2): GAGVSQSPSNKVTEKGKDVELRCDPISGHTALYWYRQSLGQGLEFLIYFQGNSAPDKSGLPSDRFSAERTGGSVSTLTIQRTQQEDSAVYLCASSLAAPRGNTGELFFGEGSRLTVL.